This T cell receptor beta chain is drawn from a study of CD8 T cells in ankylosing spondylitis. Study-wide points: CD8+ disease-linked clones were present at relatively low frequencies in blood. Significant enrichment of disease-linked clones was reportedly seen in matched ankylosing spondylitis synovial fluid. Among TCR beta sequences, a motif of about 8 highly homologous variants appeared characteristic of ankylosing spondylitis blood.

This clonotype has a handful of counts. Its antigen remains unidentified. 5'-RACE, quantitative and with molecular barcodes, yielded the TCR beta libraries. TCRdb processed the 5' RACE reads anew with MiXCR; each CDR3 protein has one entry. The sample has around 540,000 distinct CDR3 sequences; approximately 12% are singletons. The source material was blood, either unsorted or a sorted T cell fraction (not recorded which). This clonotype was sampled from a male donor with ankylosing spondylitis.

Here the CDR3 DNA reads TGCAGCGTTACACTGACAGGGTACCAAGAGACCCAGTACTTC. Protein sequence: CSVTLTGYQETQYF. The chain links TRBV29-1 to TRBJ2-5; 7 nucleotides match TRBD1. This CDR3 comprises 14 residues. J was trimmed by 0 bases and V by 5 bases; bases with no gene match: 6. Germline CDR1 reads SQVTM; CDR2 reads ANQGSEA.